The sequence of this TCR beta chain was determined in a study of vaccination effects on CD4 cells after COVID-19. On the study more broadly: Following the second dose by a median of 72 days, the post-vaccine samples were obtained. General study points: Among infection- and vaccine-induced clones, marked clonal contraction occurred late after vaccination. Only a few convalescent patients and no early post-infection timepoints featured in the study. Only a single clone (1 of 255 vaccine-induced clones in healthy vaccinees) cross-reacted with common cold coronaviruses.

Between the trimmed V and J ends, which lost 4 bases and 0 bases, there was a span of 13 bases. CDR1 and CDR2 from the germline V gene are LNHDA and SQIVND (reference sequence). CDR3 length equals 17 residues. TCRdb keeps only in-frame clones here, not all; method: immunoSEQ multiplex PCR. The sample lists 25,000 to 35,000 clones; 83% were seen once. ViraFEST used viral peptide pools to expand antigen-specific CD4+ T cells before sequencing. Having been cultured for 10 days, the cells underwent CD4+ T cell isolation. Each person got two doses of an mRNA SARS-CoV-2 vaccine, BNT162b2 or mRNA-1273. To note about this clone: The antigen is unknown.

This chain connects TRBV19 to TRBJ2-6, with D possibly matching TRBD1 (6 bases). The source of this sequence is a human donor who received a COVID-19 vaccine. Some clones in this sample may be carry-over from other donors' samples. The material was CD4+ T cells from PBMCs cultured with HCoV-NL63 spike peptides, obtained after COVID-19 vaccination. The CDR3 reads CASSRQGPSSGANVLTF. In nucleotides, the CDR3 is TGTGCCAGTAGTAGGCAGGGGCCTAGCTCTGGGGCCAACGTCCTGACTTTC.